The sequence of this TCR beta chain was determined in a study of human T cells and chemical hapten exposure. Background on the study: After 6 days, upper back 0.01% DPC patch tests were scored.

CDR3 length equals 14 residues. With 1 base removed from V and 3 bases from J, the gap between germline ends came to 9 bases. Germline V gives CDR1 LGHDT, CDR2 YNNKEL (reference sequence). Study observations and caveats: Patch test score was positively correlated with the counts of TCRs that had expanded at PT1.

Regarding time point: patch test 2, 6 weeks after DPC sensitization. Stated treatment: therapeutic diphenylcyclopropenone sensitization with weekly scalp DPC. A single record per CDR3 protein comes from TCRdb applying MiXCR to the RACE reads. Among 70,000 to 95,000 distinct CDR3 sequences listed, 6.6% were seen once. Regarding this clonotype: Antigen unknown.

The TCR sequence derives from a woman between 25 and 40 years old with alopecia areata. Some clones in this sample may be carry-over from other donors' samples. Specimen: whole blood, collected in connection with sensitization to the hapten diphenylcyclopropenone (DPC). The chain has TRBV3-1 and TRBJ1-1; D possibly corresponds to TRBD1 (5 bases). The CDR3: CASSQGGVHTEAFF. Here the CDR3 DNA reads TGTGCCAGCAGCCAAGGGGGGGTTCACACTGAAGCTTTCTTT.